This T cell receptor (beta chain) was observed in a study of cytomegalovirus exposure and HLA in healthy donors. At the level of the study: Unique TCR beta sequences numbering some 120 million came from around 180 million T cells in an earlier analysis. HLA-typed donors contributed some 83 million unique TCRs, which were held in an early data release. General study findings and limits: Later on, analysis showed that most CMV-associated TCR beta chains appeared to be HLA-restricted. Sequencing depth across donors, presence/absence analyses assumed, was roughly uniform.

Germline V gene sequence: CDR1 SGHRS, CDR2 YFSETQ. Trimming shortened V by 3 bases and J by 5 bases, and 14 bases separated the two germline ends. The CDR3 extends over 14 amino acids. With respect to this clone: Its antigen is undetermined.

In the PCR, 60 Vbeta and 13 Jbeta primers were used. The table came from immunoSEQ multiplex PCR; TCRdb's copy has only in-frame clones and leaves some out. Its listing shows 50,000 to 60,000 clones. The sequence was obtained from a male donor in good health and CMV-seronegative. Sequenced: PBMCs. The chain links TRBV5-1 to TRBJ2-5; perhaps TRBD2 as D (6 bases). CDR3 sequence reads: CASSWGSGRETQYF. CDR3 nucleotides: TGCGCCAGCAGCTGGGGGTCAGGGAGGGAGACCCAGTACTTC.